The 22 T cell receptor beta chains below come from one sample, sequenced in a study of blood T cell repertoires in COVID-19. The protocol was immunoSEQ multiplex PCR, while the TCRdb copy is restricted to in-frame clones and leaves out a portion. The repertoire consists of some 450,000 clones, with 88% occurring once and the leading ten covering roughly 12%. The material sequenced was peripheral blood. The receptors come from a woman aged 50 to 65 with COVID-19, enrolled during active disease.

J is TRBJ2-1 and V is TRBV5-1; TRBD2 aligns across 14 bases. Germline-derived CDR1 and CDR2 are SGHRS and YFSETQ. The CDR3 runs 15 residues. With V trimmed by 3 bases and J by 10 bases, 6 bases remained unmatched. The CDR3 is CASSSGTSGGEEQFF. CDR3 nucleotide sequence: TGCGCCAGCAGCTCAGGGACTAGCGGGGGCGAAGAGCAGTTCTTC. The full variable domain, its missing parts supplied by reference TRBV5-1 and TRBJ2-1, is KAGVTQTPRYLIKTRGQQVTLSCSPISGHRSVSWYQQTPGQGLQFLFEYFSETQRNKGNFPGRFSGRQFSNSRSEMNVSTLELGDSALYLCASSSGTSGGEEQFFGPGTRLTVL.

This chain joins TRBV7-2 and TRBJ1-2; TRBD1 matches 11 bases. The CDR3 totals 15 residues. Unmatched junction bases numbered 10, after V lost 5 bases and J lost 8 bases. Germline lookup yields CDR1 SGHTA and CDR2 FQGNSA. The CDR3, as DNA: TGTGCCAGCAGCCGGACGGGACAGGGGGTTCGGGGCTACACCTTC. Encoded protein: CASSRTGQGVRGYTF.

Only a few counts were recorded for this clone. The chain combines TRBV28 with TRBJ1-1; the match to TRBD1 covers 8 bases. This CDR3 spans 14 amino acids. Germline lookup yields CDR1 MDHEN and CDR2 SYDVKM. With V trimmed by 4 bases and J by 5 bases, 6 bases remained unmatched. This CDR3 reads CASSSTGGVTEAFF. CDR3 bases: TGTGCCAGCAGTTCCACAGGGGGGGTGACTGAAGCTTTCTTT.

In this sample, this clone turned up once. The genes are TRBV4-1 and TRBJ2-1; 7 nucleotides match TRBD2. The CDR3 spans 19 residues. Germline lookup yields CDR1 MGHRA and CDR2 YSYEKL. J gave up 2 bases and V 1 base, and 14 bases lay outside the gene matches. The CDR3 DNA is TGCGCCAGCAGCCAAGTCCCAGGCCGCAGCGGGACTCCCTACAATGAGCAGTTCTTC. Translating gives CASSQVPGRSGTPYNEQFF.

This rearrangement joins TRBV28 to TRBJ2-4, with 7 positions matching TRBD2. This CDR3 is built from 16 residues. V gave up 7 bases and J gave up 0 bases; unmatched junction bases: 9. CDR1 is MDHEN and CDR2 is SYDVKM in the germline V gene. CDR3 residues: CASTSSGGVAKNIQYF. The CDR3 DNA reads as TGTGCCAGCACATCCTCTGGGGGGGTAGCCAAAAACATTCAGTACTTC.

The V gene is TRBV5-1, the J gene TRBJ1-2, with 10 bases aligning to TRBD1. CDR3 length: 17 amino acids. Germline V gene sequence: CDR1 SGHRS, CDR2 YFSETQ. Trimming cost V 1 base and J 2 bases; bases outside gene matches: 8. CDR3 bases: TGCGCCAGCAGCTTGCAAATTCCGGGACAGGGGAACTATGGCTACACCTTC. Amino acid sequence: CASSLQIPGQGNYGYTF.

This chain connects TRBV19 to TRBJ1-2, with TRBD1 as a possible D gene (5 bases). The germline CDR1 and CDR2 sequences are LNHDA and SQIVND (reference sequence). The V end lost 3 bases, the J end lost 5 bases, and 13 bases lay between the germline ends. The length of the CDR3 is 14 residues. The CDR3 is CASSITDRRYGYTF. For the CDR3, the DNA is TGTGCCAGTAGTATTACCGACAGAAGGTATGGCTACACCTTC.

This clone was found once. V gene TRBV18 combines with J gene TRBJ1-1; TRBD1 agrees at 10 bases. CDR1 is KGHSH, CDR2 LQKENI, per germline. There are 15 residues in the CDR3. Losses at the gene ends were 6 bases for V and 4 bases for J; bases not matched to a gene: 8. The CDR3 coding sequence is TGTGCCAGCTCGCGACAGGGGGCTGAGGTCACTGAAGCTTTCTTT. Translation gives CASSRQGAEVTEAFF.

In DNA form, the CDR3 reads TGTGCCATCACCACAGGGGCCACCTACAATGAGCAGTTCTTC. Its translation is CAITTGATYNEQFF. V and J are TRBV10-3 and TRBJ2-1; 7 bases align to TRBD1. V lost 7 bases, J lost 2 bases, and 5 bases stayed unmatched. CDR1 and CDR2 from the germline V gene are ENHRY and SYGVKD. The CDR3 is 14 residues long.

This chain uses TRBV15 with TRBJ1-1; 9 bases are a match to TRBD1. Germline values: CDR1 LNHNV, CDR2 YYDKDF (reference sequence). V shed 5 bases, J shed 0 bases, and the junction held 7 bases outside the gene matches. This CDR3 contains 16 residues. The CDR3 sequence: CATSGGTGLLNTEAFF. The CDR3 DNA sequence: TGTGCCACCAGCGGCGGGACAGGGCTACTGAACACTGAAGCTTTCTTT.

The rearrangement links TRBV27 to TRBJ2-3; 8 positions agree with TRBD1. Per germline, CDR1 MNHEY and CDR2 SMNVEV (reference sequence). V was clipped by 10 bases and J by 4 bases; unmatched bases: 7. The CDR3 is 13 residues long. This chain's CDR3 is CAIRDRRADTQYF. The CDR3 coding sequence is TGTGCCATCCGGGACAGGAGGGCAGATACGCAGTATTTT.

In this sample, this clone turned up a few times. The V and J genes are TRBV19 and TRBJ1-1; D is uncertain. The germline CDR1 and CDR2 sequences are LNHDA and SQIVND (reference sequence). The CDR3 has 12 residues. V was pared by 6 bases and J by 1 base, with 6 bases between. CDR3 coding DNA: TGTGCCAGTAGACCCAGGAACACTGAAGCTTTCTTT. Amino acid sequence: CASRPRNTEAFF.

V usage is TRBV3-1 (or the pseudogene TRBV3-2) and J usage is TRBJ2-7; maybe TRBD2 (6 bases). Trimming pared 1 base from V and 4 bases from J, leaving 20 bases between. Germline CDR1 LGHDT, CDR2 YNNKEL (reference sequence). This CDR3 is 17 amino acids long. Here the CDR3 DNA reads TGTGCCAGCAGCCAAGGTTTTTGGTACGGGGGAGGATACGAGCAGTACTTC. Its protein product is CASSQGFWYGGGYEQYF.

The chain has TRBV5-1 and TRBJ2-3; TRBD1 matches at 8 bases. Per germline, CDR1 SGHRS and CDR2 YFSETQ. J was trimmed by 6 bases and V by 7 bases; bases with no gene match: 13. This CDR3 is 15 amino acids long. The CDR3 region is CASGFRTGSGDTQYF. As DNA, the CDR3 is TGCGCCAGCGGATTTCGGACAGGGTCTGGGGATACGCAGTATTTT.

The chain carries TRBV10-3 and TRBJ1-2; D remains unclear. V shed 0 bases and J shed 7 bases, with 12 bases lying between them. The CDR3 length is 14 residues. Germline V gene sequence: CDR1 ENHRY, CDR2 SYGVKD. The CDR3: CAISESATVSGYTF. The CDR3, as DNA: TGTGCCATCAGTGAGTCAGCGACCGTATCTGGCTACACCTTC.

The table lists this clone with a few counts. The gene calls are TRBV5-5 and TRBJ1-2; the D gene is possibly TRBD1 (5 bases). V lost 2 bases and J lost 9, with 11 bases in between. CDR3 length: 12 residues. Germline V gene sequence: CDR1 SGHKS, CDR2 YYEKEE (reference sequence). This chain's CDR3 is CASSFGGIRYTF. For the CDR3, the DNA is TGTGCCAGCAGCTTCGGGGGGATTCGCTACACCTTC.

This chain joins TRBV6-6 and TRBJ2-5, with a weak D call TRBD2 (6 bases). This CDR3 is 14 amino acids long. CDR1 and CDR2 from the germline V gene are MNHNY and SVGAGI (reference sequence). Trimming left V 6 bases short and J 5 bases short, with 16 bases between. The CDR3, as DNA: TGTGCCAGCAGCCCTAGGGACTCGGGGGAGACCCAGTACTTC. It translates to CASSPRDSGETQYF.

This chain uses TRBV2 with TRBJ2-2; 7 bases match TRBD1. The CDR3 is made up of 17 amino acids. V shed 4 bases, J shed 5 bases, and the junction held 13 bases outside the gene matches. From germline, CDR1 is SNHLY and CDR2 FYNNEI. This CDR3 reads CASSGPTGALETGELFF. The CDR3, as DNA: TGTGCCAGCAGTGGTCCAACAGGGGCCCTCGAAACCGGGGAGCTGTTTTTT.

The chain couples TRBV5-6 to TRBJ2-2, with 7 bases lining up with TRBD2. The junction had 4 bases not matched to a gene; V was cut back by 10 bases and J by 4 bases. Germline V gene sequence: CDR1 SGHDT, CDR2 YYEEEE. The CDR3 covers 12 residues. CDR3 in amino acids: CAAGEGTGELFF. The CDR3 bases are TGTGCCGCGGGGGAGGGCACCGGGGAGCTGTTTTTT.

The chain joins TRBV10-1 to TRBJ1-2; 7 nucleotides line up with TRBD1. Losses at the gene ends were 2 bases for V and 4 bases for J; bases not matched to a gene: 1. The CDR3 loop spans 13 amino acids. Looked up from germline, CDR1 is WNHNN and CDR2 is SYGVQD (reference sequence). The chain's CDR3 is CASSEAGGYGYTF. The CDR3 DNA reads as TGCGCCAGCAGTGAGGCAGGGGGCTATGGCTACACCTTC.

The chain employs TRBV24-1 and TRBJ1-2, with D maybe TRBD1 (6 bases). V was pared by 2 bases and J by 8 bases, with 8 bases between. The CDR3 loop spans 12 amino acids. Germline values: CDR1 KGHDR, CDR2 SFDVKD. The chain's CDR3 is CATSDSGEGYTF. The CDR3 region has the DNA TGTGCCACCAGTGATTCAGGGGAAGGCTACACCTTC.

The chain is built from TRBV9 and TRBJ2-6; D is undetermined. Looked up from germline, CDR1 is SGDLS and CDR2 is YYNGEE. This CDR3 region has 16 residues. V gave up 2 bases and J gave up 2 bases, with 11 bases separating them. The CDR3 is CASSVGGQPGANVLTF. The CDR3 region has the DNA TGTGCCAGCAGCGTGGGTGGGCAGCCTGGGGCCAACGTCCTGACTTTC.